Each of the 29 T cell receptor beta chains below was sequenced from the same sample in a study of molecular identifiers for immune sequencing clone quantification. TCRdb passed the PCR reads through MiXCR, listing each CDR3 protein once. The sample shows more than 300,000 distinct CDR3 sequences, around 21% of them seen only once. Specimen: naive CD8+ T cells from blood, with Jurkat cell RNA spiked in. The subset was: FACS-sorted CD8+CD4-CCR7+CD45RA+ naive T cells. The receptors originated from a human donor in good health. Some libraries in this study had Jurkat cell RNA spiked in.

This clonotype was observed at least ten times. This chain uses TRBV4-1 with TRBJ2-4, with D perhaps matching TRBD1 or TRBD2 (5 bases each). V was pared by 0 bases and J by 9 bases, with 12 bases between. The germline V gene has CDR1 MGHRA and CDR2 YSYEKL. The CDR3 is 14 amino acids. CDR3: CASSQDEGLGIQYF. The CDR3 nucleotides are TGCGCCAGCAGCCAAGATGAGGGGTTGGGCATTCAGTACTTC.

This clonotype came up many times. V usage is TRBV20-1 and J usage is TRBJ1-3; D remains unclear. The CDR3 covers 13 residues. Trimming pared 4 bases from V and 0 bases from J, leaving 7 bases between. Germline CDR1 DFQATT, CDR2 SNEGSKA (reference sequence). The CDR3 coding sequence is TGCAGTGCTAAGACACACTCTGGAAACACCATATATTTT. This sequence encodes CSAKTHSGNTIYF.

This clonotype was seen repeatedly, ten times or more. The gene calls are TRBV7-9 and TRBJ2-5; D gene unclear. V was cut by 5 bases and J by 4 bases, with 14 bases left in between. The germline gives CDR1 SEHNR, CDR2 FQNEAQ (reference sequence). The CDR3 is 14 residues long. CDR3 bases: TGTGCCAGCAGCCTCGGATCCGGCAGAGAGACCCAGTACTTC. It specifies CASSLGSGRETQYF.

A remark on this clonotype: This clone may be a read error of a much larger clone one base away. The chain couples TRBV7-3 to TRBJ2-5, with D unclear. The germline gives CDR1 SGHTA, CDR2 FQGTGA. The CDR3 covers 15 residues. CDR3 sequence (DNA): TGTGCCGGCAGCTTGGGTTTCGGACCCCAAGAGACCCAGTACTTC. The encoded protein is CAGSLGFGPQETQYF.

This clonotype was recorded many times. The chain couples TRBV4-3 to TRBJ1-5, with a weak D call TRBD1 (6 bases). Germline V gene data show CDR1 as LGHNA and CDR2 as YSLEER. V lost 0 bases, J lost 7 bases, and 13 bases lay in between. The CDR3 length is 15 residues. The DNA for the CDR3 is TGCGCCAGCAGCCAAGAAAACAGGGCCGGGCAGCCCCAGCATTTT. This codes for CASSQENRAGQPQHF.

This clonotype was seen at least ten times. The V gene is TRBV7-2, the J gene TRBJ2-4; D unresolved. This CDR3 spans 14 amino acids. Germline CDR1 reads SGHTA; CDR2 reads FQGNSA. V lost 1 base and J lost 5, with 9 bases in between. As DNA, the CDR3 is TGTGCCAGCAGCTTAGGTGGTCTCGAAAACATTCAGTACTTC. Amino acids: CASSLGGLENIQYF.

J is TRBJ2-1 and V is TRBV19, with 8 bases identical to TRBD2. Trimming took 6 bases from V and 9 from J; bases not matched to a gene: 7. Germline CDR1 reads LNHDA; CDR2 reads SQIVND (reference sequence). The CDR3 length is 13 residues. The CDR3 sequence is CASRLAGGLEQFF. The CDR3 DNA reads TGTGCCAGTAGACTCGCGGGGGGCCTTGAGCAGTTCTTC.

Ten or more counts support this clonotype. V usage is TRBV4-3 and J usage is TRBJ1-5, with D hard to call. The CDR3 has 14 residues. V was shortened by 0 bases and J by 6 bases, with 9 bases between the two germline ends. CDR1 is LGHNA and CDR2 is YSLEER in the germline V gene. This CDR3 is CASSQERVGQPQHF. CDR3 sequence (DNA): TGCGCCAGCAGCCAAGAAAGGGTAGGTCAGCCCCAGCATTTT.

This clonotype came up a few times. The genes are TRBV24-1 and TRBJ2-1; unclear D gene. The CDR3 runs to 15 residues. The V end lost 5 bases, the J end lost 0 bases, and 10 bases lay between the germline ends. Germline V gene lookup returns CDR1 KGHDR and CDR2 SFDVKD. DNA of the CDR3: TGTGCCACCAGTGCCTGGACGGGCTCCTACAATGAGCAGTTCTTC. Translation: CATSAWTGSYNEQFF.

This clonotype was seen repeatedly, ten times or more. This sequence joins TRBV29-1 and TRBJ2-3; possible D gene TRBD2, 6 bases. The V end lost 0 bases, the J end lost 0 bases, and 19 bases lay between the germline ends. CDR1 and CDR2 (germline): SQVTM, ANQGSEA. The CDR3 sequence is 18 residues long. The CDR3 here is CSVEDPSRETYSTDTQYF. The CDR3 DNA reads TGCAGCGTTGAAGATCCCTCCCGGGAGACCTATAGCACAGATACGCAGTATTTT.

This clonotype was counted only a few times. CDR3 loop: CASSQGPGPGVYEQYF. CDR3 nucleotide sequence: TGCGCCAGCAGCCAAGGTCCGGGCCCTGGGGTCTACGAGCAGTACTTC. The chain has TRBV4-1 and TRBJ2-7; D is unresolved. Trimming took 1 base from V and 3 from J, leaving 16 bases between them. The CDR3 spans 16 residues. Germline values: CDR1 MGHRA, CDR2 YSYEKL.

Ten or more counts support this clonotype. The chain has TRBV20-1 and TRBJ2-5, with 8 bases identical to TRBD2. J was trimmed by 5 bases and V by 3 bases; bases with no gene match: 8. The CDR3 sequence is 14 residues long. Germline-derived CDR1 and CDR2 are DFQATT and SNEGSKA (reference sequence). The CDR3 loop is CSARVTGGPETQYF. The CDR3 region has the DNA TGCAGTGCTAGGGTGACGGGAGGGCCGGAGACCCAGTACTTC.

This clonotype has more than one count but fewer than ten. J is TRBJ1-1 and V is TRBV19; 8 bases match TRBD1. There are 12 residues in the CDR3. Germline CDR1 LNHDA, CDR2 SQIVND (reference sequence). The trim removed 7 bases at V and 5 bases at J, leaving 3 bases unmatched. The CDR3 loop is CASTDRGTEAFF. The CDR3 coding sequence is TGTGCCAGTACCGACAGGGGAACTGAAGCTTTCTTT.

To note about this clonotype: One base away lies a much larger clone, so this may be a sequencing read error. This chain connects TRBV12-3 or TRBV12-4 to TRBJ2-5, with a weak D call TRBD2 (5 bases). This CDR3 contains 18 residues. Written as DNA, the CDR3 is TGTGCCGGCAGTGCCGCCCCTGGTGGGAGCCCGTACCAAGAGACCCAGTACTTC. Translating gives CAGSAAPGGSPYQETQYF.

This clonotype was recorded many times. The V call is TRBV4-3, the J call TRBJ2-1, with D perhaps TRBD1 (5 bases). Germline CDR1 LGHNA, CDR2 YSLEER. The CDR3 totals 16 residues. The ends were cut back, 0 bases at V and 3 bases at J, with 12 bases in the middle. This CDR3 reads CASSQDSRAYYNEQFF. The DNA of the CDR3 is TGCGCCAGCAGCCAAGATAGCAGGGCTTACTACAATGAGCAGTTCTTC.

This clonotype appeared many times. This chain connects TRBV12-3 or TRBV12-4 to TRBJ1-3; D is unclear. This CDR3 has 12 residues. Trimming took 7 bases from V and 4 from J, leaving 8 bases between them. The CDR3 bases are TGTGCCAGCACCGCTGGGGGAAACACCATATATTTT. This encodes CASTAGGNTIYF.

V usage is TRBV19 and J usage is TRBJ2-3, with a tentative D call TRBD2 (5 bases). With 4 bases removed from V and 6 bases from J, the gap between germline ends came to 17 bases. The CDR3 is made up of 15 amino acids. The germline CDR1 and CDR2 sequences are LNHDA and SQIVND (reference sequence). CDR3 amino acids: CASSTTVRVRDTQYF. The CDR3 DNA sequence: TGTGCCAGTAGTACCACCGTGCGGGTTCGGGATACGCAGTATTTT.

The chain joins TRBV19 to TRBJ2-7, with no clear D. V was pared by 6 bases and J by 5 bases, with 14 bases between. The CDR3 loop spans 13 amino acids. CDR1 LNHDA and CDR2 SQIVND come from the germline V gene (reference sequence). For the CDR3, the DNA is TGTGCCAGTAGCCCCAGGAATGTGCACGAGCAGTACTTC. It translates to CASSPRNVHEQYF.

For this clonotype: This clone may be a read error of a much larger clone one base away. J is TRBJ2-7 and V is TRBV7-6; possibly TRBD1 or TRBD2 for D (6 bases each). CDR1 and CDR2 from the germline V gene are SGHVS and FNYEAQ. The CDR3 consists of 18 residues. V lost 1 base and J 7 bases, leaving 26 bases between the germline ends. CDR3 nucleotide sequence: TGTGCCAGCAGCTTAGTTTCCCCGACTAGGGGGAGGACGGGGGAGCAGTACTTC. This codes for CASSLVSPTRGRTGEQYF.

In its sample, this clonotype was seen many times. J is TRBJ1-1 and V is TRBV4-3, with 12 bases that match TRBD1. The V and J ends lost 6 bases and 0 bases, in that order; junction bases with no gene match: 8. CDR3 length: 17 residues. Germline V CDR1 and CDR2: LGHNA, YSLEER. CDR3 residues: CASSPQGQGALNTEAFF. The CDR3, as DNA: TGCGCCAGCAGTCCGCAGGGACAGGGGGCCCTGAACACTGAAGCTTTCTTT.

This clonotype was detected ten times or more. The chain has TRBV27 and TRBJ1-2; D is unclear. V was clipped by 5 bases and J by 0 bases, with 19 bases between them. CDR3 length: 17 residues. Germline assignment: CDR1 MNHEY and CDR2 SMNVEV (reference sequence). The CDR3 protein is CASSPYRLSIANYGYTF. The DNA of the CDR3 is TGTGCCAGCAGTCCCTACCGTCTAAGTATAGCTAACTATGGCTACACCTTC.

The chain couples TRBV27 to TRBJ1-1, with 7 bases identical to TRBD1. This CDR3 region has 14 residues. Germline values: CDR1 MNHEY, CDR2 SMNVEV (reference sequence). V lost 3 bases, J lost 3 bases, and 4 bases stayed unmatched. The CDR3 coding sequence is TGTGCCAGCAGTTTGCTAGGGGGCTACACTGAAGCTTTCTTT. This sequence encodes CASSLLGGYTEAFF.

Many counts were recorded for this clonotype. The chain links TRBV30 to TRBJ2-2; no reliable D call. V was cut by 1 base and J by 1 base, with 4 bases left in between. Germline-derived CDR1 and CDR2 are GTSNPN and SVGIG (reference sequence). This CDR3 has 13 amino acids. CDR3 in amino acids: CAWSGRNTGELFF. CDR3 nucleotide sequence: TGTGCCTGGAGTGGACGGAACACCGGGGAGCTGTTTTTT.

Details on this clonotype: A much larger clone differs from this one at a single base, so this may be a read error. V gene TRBV5-4 combines with J gene TRBJ1-4; D remains ambiguous. The CDR3 covers 14 residues. Germline values: CDR1 SGHNT, CDR2 YYREEE (reference sequence). This CDR3 reads CAGSSGWSNEKLFF. The CDR3 DNA sequence: TGTGCCGGCAGCTCGGGGTGGTCTAATGAAAAACTGTTTTTT.

This clonotype came up many times. The chain carries TRBV4-3 and TRBJ2-3; maybe TRBD2 (5 bases). Germline loops: CDR1 LGHNA, CDR2 YSLEER. Trimming removed 5 bases at V and 2 bases at J, with 14 bases between. The CDR3 length is 15 residues. CDR3 residues: CASSGRWGDTDTQYF. The CDR3, as DNA: TGCGCCAGCAGCGGGAGATGGGGAGACACAGATACGCAGTATTTT.

This clonotype was seen at least ten times. The CDR3 loop reads CASTPGQSNQPQHF. CDR3 nucleotides: TGTGCCAGCACCCCGGGACAGAGCAATCAGCCCCAGCATTTT. The chain couples TRBV6-2 or TRBV6-3 to TRBJ1-5; 7 bases are shared with TRBD1. V was pared by 7 bases and J by 1 base, with 4 bases of the junction left unmatched. The germline gives CDR1 MNHEY, CDR2 SVGEGT. This CDR3 comprises 14 residues.

This clonotype showed up just a few times. The chain uses TRBV6-6 and TRBJ1-1; 7 positions match TRBD1. Unmatched junction bases numbered 8, after V lost 3 bases and J lost 1 base. Germline CDR1 reads MNHNY; CDR2 reads SVGAGI (reference sequence). CDR3 length: 16 amino acids. In DNA, the CDR3 is TGTGCCAGCAGTTATCGAGACAGGGTGCCGAACACTGAAGCTTTCTTT. It codes for CASSYRDRVPNTEAFF.

V is TRBV6-2 or TRBV6-3 and J is TRBJ1-5; D is uncertain. The germline V gene has CDR1 MNHEY and CDR2 SVGEGT. V was trimmed by 5 bases and J by 0 bases, leaving 17 bases between them. CDR3 length equals 17 residues. The CDR3 is CASSEKTLLYSNQPQHF. Here the CDR3 DNA reads TGTGCCAGCAGTGAGAAGACGTTGCTCTATAGCAATCAGCCCCAGCATTTT.

As concerns this clonotype: It may be a read error: a sequence one base away is much more abundant. The V gene is TRBV20-1, the J gene TRBJ2-7; D is uncertain. V lost 3 bases and J 4 bases, leaving 13 bases between the germline ends. The CDR3 has 13 residues. Germline CDR1 reads DFQATT; CDR2 reads SNEGSKA (reference sequence). CDR3 sequence: CSARAPGRYEQYF. The CDR3 nucleotides are TGCAGTGCTAGGGCGCCCGGAAGATACGAGCAGTACTTC.